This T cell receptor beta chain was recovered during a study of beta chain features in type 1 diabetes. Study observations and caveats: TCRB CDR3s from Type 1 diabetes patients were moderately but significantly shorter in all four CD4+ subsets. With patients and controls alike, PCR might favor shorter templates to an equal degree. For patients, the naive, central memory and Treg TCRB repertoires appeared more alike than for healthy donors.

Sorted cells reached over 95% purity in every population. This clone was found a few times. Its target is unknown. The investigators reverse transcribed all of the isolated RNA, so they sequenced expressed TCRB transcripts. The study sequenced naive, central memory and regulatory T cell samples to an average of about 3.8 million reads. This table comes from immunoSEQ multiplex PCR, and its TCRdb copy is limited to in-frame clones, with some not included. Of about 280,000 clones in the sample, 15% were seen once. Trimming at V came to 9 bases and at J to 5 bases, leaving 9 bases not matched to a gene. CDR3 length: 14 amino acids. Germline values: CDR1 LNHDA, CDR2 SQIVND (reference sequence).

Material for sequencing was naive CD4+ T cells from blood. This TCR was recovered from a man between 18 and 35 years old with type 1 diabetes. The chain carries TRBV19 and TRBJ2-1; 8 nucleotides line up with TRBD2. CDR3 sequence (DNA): TGTGCCAGCTTTGGGGCTAGCGGGCACAATGAGCAGTTCTTC. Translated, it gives CASFGASGHNEQFF.